This T cell receptor beta chain comes out of a study of T cells in Graves' hyperthyroidism and ophthalmopathy. Points from the study as a whole: A model of 13 V-J features distinguished ophthalmopathy from stable hyperthyroidism.

At least ten counts were recorded for this clonotype. Its matching antigen is unknown. CDR3 length: 13 residues. The V gene's germline CDR1 is MDHEN and CDR2 SYDVKM. Germline trimming cut 9 bases from V and 2 bases from J; bases unmatched to any gene: 7. Researchers took RNA transcripts and amplified the TCR beta CDR3 regions from them. During a first-round RT-PCR of the TCR CDR3, the HTBI primer set was used. TCRdb used MiXCR to reprocess the multiplex PCR reads, holding one entry per CDR3 protein. The sample lists 450,000 to 650,000 distinct CDR3 sequences, 17% occurring once. The sequenced sample was blood. The chain employs TRBV28 and TRBJ2-7, with 7 bases aligning to TRBD2. This clonotype was sampled from a woman between 18 and 29 years old with Graves' ophthalmopathy. CDR3 coding DNA: TGTGCCAGTCGGACGGGAGGAGCCTACGAGCAGTACTTC. Amino acid sequence: CASRTGGAYEQYF. Filled out from reference TRBV28 and TRBJ2-7, the complete variable domain reads DVKVTQSSRYLVKRTGEKVFLECVQDMDHENMFWYRQDPGLGLRLIYFSYDVKMKEKGDIPEGYSVSREKKERFSLILESASTNQTSMYLCASRTGGAYEQYFGPGTRLTVT.